These T cell receptor beta chains were read from a single sample in a study of shared clonotypes between healthy human individuals. Profiling relied on immunoSEQ multiplex PCR, and the TCRdb table lists in-frame clones only, not all of them. The sample includes over 950,000 clones, 77% of them seen just once. The sequencing sample was made of memory CD4+ T cells from PBMCs. Receptors originate from a man in his late teens or twenties in good health. Some clones in this sample may be carry-over from other donors' samples. Both conserved end residues are part of each CDR3. The D gene is left open where the match is weak. Part of the rows lack a size; the others show once, few, many or a class for expanded clones.

j_gene: TRBJ2-1; d_gene: NA; abundance: NA; v_gene: TRBV2; CDR3aa: CASSIGTLYNEQFF; CDR3nt: TGTGCCAGCAGTATAGGGACCCTTTACAATGAGCAGTTCTTC
j_gene: TRBJ2-1; d_gene: TRBD1; abundance: NA; v_gene: TRBV7-8; CDR3aa: CASSLRDRGYNEQFF; CDR3nt: TGTGCCAGCAGCTTAAGGGACAGGGGGTACAATGAGCAGTTCTTC
j_gene: TRBJ2-4; d_gene: TRBD2; abundance: NA; v_gene: TRBV6-1; CDR3aa: CASSEDGSGKGMAKNIQYF; CDR3nt: TGTGCCAGCAGTGAAGACGGTAGCGGGAAAGGGATGGCCAAAAACATTCAGTACTTC
j_gene: TRBJ2-7; d_gene: NA; abundance: NA; v_gene: TRBV15; CDR3aa: CATSTAYEQYF; CDR3nt: TGTGCCACCTCCACGGCCTACGAGCAGTACTTC
j_gene: TRBJ2-1; d_gene: TRBD2; abundance: once; v_gene: TRBV5-1; CDR3aa: CASSPRSSGDEQFF; CDR3nt: TGCGCCAGCAGCCCACGAAGCAGCGGGGATGAGCAGTTCTTC
j_gene: TRBJ2-1; d_gene: TRBD1; abundance: NA; v_gene: TRBV5-1; CDR3aa: CASSPTDGTGGLSDQFF; CDR3nt: TGCGCCAGCAGCCCGACCGACGGGACAGGGGGTTTAAGTGATCAGTTCTTC
j_gene: TRBJ2-7; d_gene: NA; abundance: NA; v_gene: TRBV4-2; CDR3aa: CASSKGLASYEQYF; CDR3nt: TGTGCCAGCAGCAAGGGGCTAGCTTCCTACGAGCAGTACTTC
j_gene: TRBJ1-2; d_gene: NA; abundance: NA; v_gene: TRBV7-9; CDR3aa: CASNPGGSYGYTF; CDR3nt: TGTGCCAGCAATCCTGGGGGGAGCTATGGCTACACCTTC
j_gene: TRBJ1-6; d_gene: NA; abundance: NA; v_gene: TRBV6-1; CDR3aa: CASSEVMGSYSPLHF; CDR3nt: TGTGCCAGCAGTGAAGTAATGGGCTCTTACTCACCCCTCCACTTT
j_gene: TRBJ1-1; d_gene: TRBD1; abundance: NA; v_gene: TRBV28; CDR3aa: CASGQGGAEAFF; CDR3nt: TGTGCCAGCGGACAGGGCGGCGCTGAAGCTTTCTTT
j_gene: TRBJ2-5; d_gene: TRBD1; abundance: NA; v_gene: TRBV2; CDR3aa: CASRGDRQETQYF; CDR3nt: TGTGCCAGCAGGGGGGACAGGCAAGAGACCCAGTACTTC
j_gene: TRBJ1-6; d_gene: TRBD1; abundance: NA; v_gene: TRBV7-9; CDR3aa: CASRLTGENSPLHF; CDR3nt: TGTGCCAGCAGGTTGACAGGGGAGAATTCACCCCTCCACTTT
j_gene: TRBJ2-5; d_gene: NA; abundance: once; v_gene: TRBV4-1; CDR3aa: CASSPRYFVETQYF; CDR3nt: TGCGCCAGCAGCCCCAGGTATTTCGTGGAGACCCAGTACTTC
j_gene: TRBJ2-7; d_gene: NA; abundance: NA; v_gene: TRBV6-5; CDR3aa: CASSLRVGSHEQYF; CDR3nt: TGTGCCAGCAGTCTCCGTGTCGGGAGCCACGAGCAGTACTTC
j_gene: TRBJ1-1; d_gene: NA; abundance: NA; v_gene: TRBV12-1; CDR3aa: CASSLDGKRGNTEAFF; CDR3nt: TGTGCCAGCAGCTTAGACGGCAAAAGGGGTAACACTGAAGCTTTCTTT
j_gene: TRBJ1-1; d_gene: NA; abundance: NA; v_gene: TRBV5-1; CDR3aa: CASSSDWMNTEAFF; CDR3nt: TGCGCCAGCAGCTCCGACTGGATGAACACTGAAGCTTTCTTT
j_gene: TRBJ1-1; d_gene: NA; abundance: NA; v_gene: TRBV28; CDR3aa: CASRVPSTPNTEAFF; CDR3nt: TGTGCCAGCCGGGTTCCAAGCACTCCGAACACTGAAGCTTTCTTT
j_gene: TRBJ2-3; d_gene: TRBD2; abundance: NA; v_gene: TRBV4-3; CDR3aa: CASSQDSGVGGTDTQYF; CDR3nt: TGCGCCAGCAGCCAAGATAGTGGTGTGGGGGGGACAGATACGCAGTATTTT
j_gene: TRBJ2-4; d_gene: TRBD1; abundance: NA; v_gene: TRBV9; CDR3aa: CASSASLPFNRGKNIQYF; CDR3nt: TGTGCCAGCAGCGCGAGTCTACCGTTTAACAGGGGCAAAAACATTCAGTACTTC
j_gene: TRBJ1-1; d_gene: NA; abundance: once; v_gene: TRBV6-5; CDR3aa: CACSYSPGHTEAFF; CDR3nt: TGTGCCTGCAGTTACTCGCCGGGACACACTGAAGCTTTCTTT
j_gene: TRBJ2-1; d_gene: NA; abundance: once; v_gene: TRBV7-3; CDR3aa: CASSLTGDEQFF; CDR3nt: TGTGCCAGCAGCTTAACGGGTGATGAGCAGTTCTTC
j_gene: TRBJ2-3; d_gene: TRBD1; abundance: NA; v_gene: TRBV30; CDR3aa: CAWSAGGDTQYF; CDR3nt: TGTGCCTGGAGCGCAGGGGGAGATACGCAGTATTTT
j_gene: TRBJ2-6; d_gene: NA; abundance: NA; v_gene: TRBV5-1; CDR3aa: CASSLALAGANVLTF; CDR3nt: TGCGCCAGCAGCTTGGCTCTTGCCGGGGCCAACGTCCTGACTTTC
j_gene: TRBJ1-2; d_gene: NA; abundance: NA; v_gene: TRBV30; CDR3aa: CAWSETVWGIGYTF; CDR3nt: TGTGCCTGGAGTGAGACAGTATGGGGGATTGGCTACACCTTC
j_gene: TRBJ2-5; d_gene: TRBD1; abundance: NA; v_gene: TRBV7-9; CDR3aa: CASSSRDRVYF; CDR3nt: TGTGCCAGCAGCTCCCGGGACAGGGTCTACTTC
j_gene: TRBJ1-1; d_gene: NA; abundance: NA; v_gene: TRBV7-6; CDR3aa: CASSFVSGENTEAFF; CDR3nt: TGTGCCAGCAGCTTTGTTTCAGGGGAGAACACTGAAGCTTTCTTT
j_gene: TRBJ1-2; d_gene: NA; abundance: NA; v_gene: TRBV19; CDR3aa: CASSIVDAYGYTF; CDR3nt: TGTGCCAGTAGCATAGTCGACGCATATGGCTACACCTTC
j_gene: TRBJ1-4; d_gene: NA; abundance: NA; v_gene: TRBV7-9; CDR3aa: CASSLDNGGSEKLFF; CDR3nt: TGTGCCAGCAGCTTAGACAATGGGGGGAGCGAAAAACTGTTTTTT
j_gene: TRBJ1-2; d_gene: TRBD1; abundance: NA; v_gene: TRBV15; CDR3aa: CATSRGTRGMEGYTF; CDR3nt: TGTGCCACCAGCAGAGGGACCAGGGGGATGGAAGGCTACACCTTC
j_gene: TRBJ2-1; d_gene: TRBD1; abundance: NA; v_gene: TRBV27; CDR3aa: CASSGGTGLGQFF; CDR3nt: TGTGCCAGCAGTGGGGGGACAGGGTTGGGGCAGTTCTTC
j_gene: TRBJ2-7; d_gene: NA; abundance: NA; v_gene: TRBV7-2; CDR3aa: CASSLFQFWEQYF; CDR3nt: TGTGCCAGCAGCTTATTCCAGTTTTGGGAGCAGTACTTC
j_gene: TRBJ1-2; d_gene: NA; abundance: NA; v_gene: TRBV29-1; CDR3aa: CSVEGGAQGYTF; CDR3nt: TGCAGCGTTGAGGGGGGGGCGCAGGGCTACACCTTC
j_gene: TRBJ2-5; d_gene: TRBD1; abundance: NA; v_gene: TRBV5-1; CDR3aa: CASSLRTGSQETQYF; CDR3nt: TGCGCCAGCAGCTTGCGGACAGGGTCGCAAGAGACCCAGTACTTC
j_gene: TRBJ2-2; d_gene: NA; abundance: NA; v_gene: TRBV2; CDR3aa: CASSRDGHTGELFF; CDR3nt: TGTGCCAGCAGCAGGGACGGACACACCGGGGAGCTGTTTTTT
j_gene: TRBJ1-3; d_gene: NA; abundance: NA; v_gene: TRBV30; CDR3aa: CAWSTGINSGNTIYF; CDR3nt: TGTGCCTGGAGTACAGGGATCAACTCTGGAAACACCATATATTTT
j_gene: TRBJ2-7; d_gene: NA; abundance: NA; v_gene: TRBV5-6; CDR3aa: CASSSLTRDSYEQYF; CDR3nt: TGTGCCAGCAGCTCGCTTACTAGGGACTCCTACGAGCAGTACTTC
j_gene: TRBJ2-2; d_gene: TRBD2; abundance: NA; v_gene: TRBV5-8; CDR3aa: CASSLVRLAGGLGGELFF; CDR3nt: TGTGCCAGCAGCTTGGTCCGACTAGCGGGAGGACTAGGCGGGGAGCTGTTTTTT
j_gene: TRBJ2-4; d_gene: NA; abundance: NA; v_gene: TRBV11-2; CDR3aa: CASSLSGLGNIQYF; CDR3nt: TGTGCCAGCAGCCTCTCAGGGCTGGGAAACATTCAGTACTTC
j_gene: TRBJ1-5; d_gene: TRBD1; abundance: NA; v_gene: TRBV10-3; CDR3aa: CAISNRGDSNQPQHF; CDR3nt: TGTGCCATCAGCAACAGGGGTGATAGCAATCAGCCCCAGCATTTT
j_gene: TRBJ2-7; d_gene: TRBD2; abundance: NA; v_gene: TRBV9; CDR3aa: CASSTGTSGSYYEQYF; CDR3nt: TGTGCCAGCAGCACCGGGACTAGCGGGAGCTACTACGAGCAGTACTTC
j_gene: TRBJ1-2; d_gene: NA; abundance: NA; v_gene: TRBV4-1; CDR3aa: CASSQEMSRWGGYTF; CDR3nt: TGCGCCAGCAGCCAAGAAATGTCCCGATGGGGCGGCTACACCTTC